Listed below are T cell receptor beta chains from one sample, sequenced in a study of PD-L1 blockade in urothelial cancer. Some clones are missing from TCRdb's copy, which holds only in-frame ones; the method was immunoSEQ multiplex PCR. The sample has about 40,000 clones, 70% to 85% seen once. The sample here was PBMCs, taken around atezolizumab (anti-PD-L1) treatment. The receptor source for this set is a man aged 55 to 69 with urothelial cancer. CDR3s include the opening cysteine and the closing phenylalanine or tryptophan. Each record gives: clone size, CDR3 length, D gene, J gene, V gene, CDR3 DNA, CDR3 protein. The D gene is left open where the match is weak. Size values are once, few and many counts, or a class for expanded clones, and some rows have none.

. | 17 | TRBD2 | TRBJ2-7 | TRBV4-2 | TGTGCCAGCAGCCAAGATCCGGCTAGCGGGGGCAGTTACGAGCAGTACTTC | CASSQDPASGGSYEQYF
. | 15 | TRBD1 | TRBJ1-5 | TRBV5-1 | TGCGCCAGCAGCTTGGAGACAGGGGAAGGTCAGCCCCAGCATTTT | CASSLETGEGQPQHF
. | 13 | . | TRBJ1-5 | TRBV7-2 | TGTGCCAGCAGCTTAGGGCCCGATGAGCCCCAGCATTTT | CASSLGPDEPQHF
. | 15 | TRBD2 | TRBJ2-3 | TRBV6-1 | TGTGCCAGCAGTGAACTAGCGGGGGGGCCAGATACGCAGTATTTT | CASSELAGGPDTQYF
. | 17 | . | TRBJ2-1 | TRBV12-1 | TGTGCCAGCAGCTTTGACCCTTTAGCGGGGGACTACAATGAGCAGTTCTTC | CASSFDPLAGDYNEQFF
. | 17 | . | TRBJ1-1 | TRBV28 | TGTGCCAGCAGCCCCCCCCCACGACCGAGGACATTCTCTGAAGCTTTCTTT | CASSPPPRPRTFSEAFF
. | 14 | TRBD1 | TRBJ2-4 | TRBV2 | TGTGCCAGCAGTGGCCAGGGGGCTAGTAACATTCAGTACTTC | CASSGQGASNIQYF
. | 11 | TRBD1 | TRBJ2-7 | TRBV2 | TGTGCCAGCAGTGCGAGGGACAGGAACTCCTTC | CASSARDRNSF
. | 16 | . | TRBJ2-5 | TRBV2 | TGTGCCAGCAGTGAAGCGCTGCCGGGACTCAAGGAGACCCAGTACTTC | CASSEALPGLKETQYF
. | 13 | . | TRBJ2-5 | TRBV27 | TGTGCCAGCAGCCCCGGGGGTGGGGAGACCCAGTACTTC | CASSPGGGETQYF
few | 14 | TRBD2 | TRBJ2-3 | TRBV5-4 | TGTGCCAGCAGCCCGACTAGCTATCCAGATACGCAGTATTTT | CASSPTSYPDTQYF
. | 14 | . | TRBJ1-2 | TRBV7-6 | TGTGCCAGCAGCTTAGGCAGGGGTGACTATGGCTACACCTTC | CASSLGRGDYGYTF
few | 15 | TRBD1 | TRBJ1-6 | TRBV6-5 | TGTGCCAGCACCGAACAGGGGGGGAGTGGTTCACCCCTCCACTTT | CASTEQGGSGSPLHF
few | 16 | . | TRBJ1-2 | TRBV5-4 | TGTGCCAGCAGCTTGGCCGGGGGTAATACTAACTATGGCTACACCTTC | CASSLAGGNTNYGYTF
. | 13 | TRBD2 | TRBJ2-7 | TRBV5-4 | TGTGCCAGCAGCGTGCGGGGGGCGAGCGAGCAGTACTTC | CASSVRGASEQYF
. | 14 | TRBD1 | TRBJ2-7 | TRBV9 | TGTGCCAGCAGCGAAGGACAGGGGTGGTACGAGCAGTACTTC | CASSEGQGWYEQYF
. | 15 | TRBD2 | TRBJ2-1 | TRBV19 | TGTGCCAGTAATTGGGCGGGGGGCTCCTACAATGAGCAGTTCTTC | CASNWAGGSYNEQFF
. | 15 | . | TRBJ2-3 | TRBV7-2 | TGTGCCAGCAGCTTTTCAGGGCCCGGCACAGATACGCAGTATTTT | CASSFSGPGTDTQYF
. | 17 | TRBD2 | TRBJ2-1 | TRBV4-1 | TGCGCCAGCAGCCAACCCCGGACTAGCGGGGAATACAATGAGCAGTTCTTC | CASSQPRTSGEYNEQFF
. | 12 | . | TRBJ1-1 | TRBV28 | TGTGCCAGCAGTTTATCTTCCCCTGAAGCTTTCTTT | CASSLSSPEAFF
once | 14 | . | TRBJ1-4 | TRBV18 | TGTGCCAGCTCAGTGGGCGCAACTAATGAAAAACTGTTTTTT | CASSVGATNEKLFF
. | 19 | TRBD2 | TRBJ2-1 | TRBV5-1 | TGCGCCAGCAGCTACGGACTAGCGGGGGGGCCGCCCCCCTACAATGAGCAGTTCTTC | CASSYGLAGGPPPYNEQFF
. | 18 | . | TRBJ1-3 | TRBV30 | TGTGCCTGGAGTGTAGTCAGAGACGACTCTTACTCTGGAAACACCATATATTTT | CAWSVVRDDSYSGNTIYF
. | 17 | TRBD1 | TRBJ2-5 | TRBV7-9 | TGTGCCAGTCTACCCTTGGGGGCGACAGGGAGTGGAGAGACCCAGTACTTC | CASLPLGATGSGETQYF
. | 15 | TRBD1 | TRBJ1-2 | TRBV10-3 | TGTGCCATCAGTGTCGGGGGACAGGGTGATAGTGGCTACACCTTC | CAISVGGQGDSGYTF
. | 16 | . | TRBJ1-3 | TRBV6-5 | TGTGCCAGCAGTTACTCGATGCGTAACTCTGGAAACACCATATATTTT | CASSYSMRNSGNTIYF
. | 13 | TRBD1 | TRBJ2-5 | TRBV10-1 | TGCGCCAGCAGTGAGGACAGGGGGGAGACCCAGTACTTC | CASSEDRGETQYF
. | 15 | TRBD1 | TRBJ2-3 | TRBV4-1 | TGCGCCAGCAGCCAGGGACAGGGGGGCACAGATACGCAGTATTTT | CASSQGQGGTDTQYF
. | 15 | TRBD1 | TRBJ1-2 | TRBV6-5 | TGTGCCAGCAGGCAGCGGGGACAGGGCAACTATGGCTACACCTTC | CASRQRGQGNYGYTF
. | 14 | TRBD2 | TRBJ2-7 | TRBV30 | TGTGCCTGGACCCTGGGACTATCTCATAACGAGCAGTACTTC | CAWTLGLSHNEQYF
. | 13 | . | TRBJ2-1 | TRBV18 | TGTGCCAGCTCACCAAGACAGAACAATGAGCAGTTCTTC | CASSPRQNNEQFF
. | 13 | . | TRBJ2-2 | TRBV6-1 | TGTGCCAGCATTGGACAGTTCACCGGGGAGCTGTTTTTT | CASIGQFTGELFF
. | 15 | . | TRBJ2-1 | TRBV7-8 | TGTGCCAGCAGCTCGTACGGGGTCGAGGGCAATGAGCAGTTCTTC | CASSSYGVEGNEQFF
. | 12 | . | TRBJ1-5 | TRBV28 | TGTGCCATCACAGGGTCCGGGCAGCCCCAGCATTTT | CAITGSGQPQHF
. | 15 | . | TRBJ1-6 | TRBV7-2 | TGTGCCAGCAGCTTAGGCGGGGTAAATAATTCACCCCTCCACTTT | CASSLGGVNNSPLHF
. | 15 | . | TRBJ2-6 | TRBV7-8 | TGTGCCAGCAGCACCCGGGGCTCTGGGGCCAACGTCCTGACTTTC | CASSTRGSGANVLTF
. | 16 | . | TRBJ1-5 | TRBV2 | TGTGCCAGCAGCGCCCAGGGCAGGCCCGGAGTCCAGCCCCAGCATTTT | CASSAQGRPGVQPQHF
few | 14 | . | TRBJ1-4 | TRBV30 | TGTGCCTGGAGTGTTGGGGAGAGGGCTGAAAAACTGTTTTTT | CAWSVGERAEKLFF
. | 15 | . | TRBJ2-2 | TRBV11-2 | TGTGCCAGCAGCTTAGGCGGTCTGGGTACCGGGGAGCTGTTTTTT | CASSLGGLGTGELFF
. | 14 | . | TRBJ1-4 | TRBV7-9 | TGTGCCAGCAGCTCCCGACAGTCCAATGAAAAACTGTTTTTT | CASSSRQSNEKLFF
. | 14 | . | TRBJ2-4 | TRBV6-4 | TGTGCCAGCAGCCCAACAGGGATAGGGGACATTCAGTACTTC | CASSPTGIGDIQYF
. | 14 | . | TRBJ2-7 | TRBV5-1 | TGCGCCAGCAGCTTGTCCACAGGGTCAAACGAGCAGTACTTC | CASSLSTGSNEQYF
. | 15 | . | TRBJ2-2 | TRBV6-1 | TGTGCCAGCAGCGCACAGGGATCCATCACCGGGGAGCTGTTTTTT | CASSAQGSITGELFF
. | 16 | TRBD2 | TRBJ2-3 | TRBV29-1 | TGCAGCGTTGAGTCTAGGCTAGCGGGAAGCACAGATACGCAGTATTTT | CSVESRLAGSTDTQYF
. | 14 | . | TRBJ1-5 | TRBV18 | TGTGCCAGCTCACCAAGGCAGGGTGGTCAGCCCCAGCATTTT | CASSPRQGGQPQHF
few | 16 | . | TRBJ2-3 | TRBV5-6 | TGTGCCAGCAGCCCTCAACGGACACTTGGGGAAGATACGCAGTATTTT | CASSPQRTLGEDTQYF
few | 14 | . | TRBJ1-1 | TRBV27 | TGTGCCAGCAGTTCAGGGGCGACGAACACTGAAGCTTTCTTT | CASSSGATNTEAFF
. | 14 | TRBD1 | TRBJ1-5 | TRBV28 | TGTGCCAGTACAGGGGTGACGGGCAATCAGCCCCAGCATTTT | CASTGVTGNQPQHF
. | 11 | . | TRBJ1-1 | TRBV11-2 | TGTGCCAGCAGCCGGGGTGACGAAGCTTTCTTT | CASSRGDEAFF
. | 17 | TRBD2 | TRBJ2-1 | TRBV4-2 | TGTGCCAGCAGCCGAGGGGGGACTAGCGGCTCCTACAATGAGCAGTTCTTC | CASSRGGTSGSYNEQFF
. | 15 | . | TRBJ2-2 | TRBV5-1 | TGCGCCAGCAACCCCGGAAGCGTCGGGACCGGGGAGCTGTTTTTT | CASNPGSVGTGELFF
. | 14 | . | TRBJ2-3 | TRBV2 | TGTGCCAGCAGTCTCGGACAAAGCACAGATACGCAGTATTTT | CASSLGQSTDTQYF
. | 16 | TRBD1 | TRBJ1-1 | TRBV7-7 | TGTGCTAGCAGCTTGATGGGACAGGGGCGGGACACTGAAGCTTTCTTT | CASSLMGQGRDTEAFF
. | 15 | TRBD2 | TRBJ2-2 | TRBV30 | TGTGCCTGGGCAGTGGGGACTACCAACACCGGGGAGCTGTTTTTT | CAWAVGTTNTGELFF
. | 14 | . | TRBJ2-3 | TRBV5-1 | TGCGCCAGCAGCTTGGCCCTTAGCACAGATACGCAGTATTTT | CASSLALSTDTQYF
. | 18 | . | TRBJ2-3 | TRBV7-8 | TGTGCCAGCAGCTTAGTGGGACGGGACAAAGGTAGCACAGATACGCAGTATTTT | CASSLVGRDKGSTDTQYF
few | 12 | . | TRBJ2-5 | TRBV19 | TGTGCCAGTGGGGGCCCGTCGGCGACCCAGTACTTC | CASGGPSATQYF
. | 15 | TRBD1 | TRBJ1-3 | TRBV15 | TGTGCCACCAGCATGGACAGGGTCTCTGGAAACACCATATATTTT | CATSMDRVSGNTIYF